This T cell receptor (beta chain) is from a study of regulatory T cells in long-lasting Graves disease. Across the whole study: Persistent Graves' disease required over 5 years of antithyroid drugs and positive TSH receptor antibodies.

The V and J ends lost 1 base and 6 bases, in that order; junction bases with no gene match: 4. The CDR3 has 14 residues. Per germline, CDR1 GTSNPN and CDR2 SVGIG (reference sequence). Researchers made TCR beta libraries by using iRepertoire HTBI primers and running Arm-PCR on CDR3 regions. TCRdb itself ran the multiplex PCR reads through MiXCR, one entry per CDR3 protein. The table records about 660,000 distinct CDR3 sequences, 25% to 30% of them present only once. Time point defined: persistent/refractory GD, antithyroid drugs over 5 years with positive TRAb. Researchers made the TCR library from RNA that was extracted from PBMCs.

The sequence derives from a female donor with Graves disease. Material: peripheral blood mononuclear cells (PBMCs), obtained when the disease was refractory, from a patient treated with antithyroid drugs. The chain couples TRBV30 to TRBJ1-4, with 8 bases identical to TRBD1. The chain's CDR3 is CAWSGGTGDEKLFF. The CDR3 DNA reads TGTGCCTGGAGTGGCGGGACAGGCGATGAAAAACTGTTTTTT.